This entry lists 19 T cell receptor beta chains sequenced from one sample in a study of cytomegalovirus exposure and HLA in healthy donors. The PCR used 60 Vbeta and 13 Jbeta primers. The table came from immunoSEQ multiplex PCR; TCRdb's copy has only in-frame clones and leaves some out. This listing includes approximately 75,000 clones. The material sequenced was PBMCs. Receptors originate from a man aged 35 to 55 in good health and CMV-seronegative.

The rearrangement uses TRBV6-4 and TRBJ2-1; 10 bases are a match to TRBD2. The trim removed 2 bases at V and 9 bases at J, leaving 10 bases unmatched. The CDR3 contains 16 residues. Germline CDR1 and CDR2: MRHNA and SNTAGT. This CDR3 is CASSDGSGGAGGEQFF. In nucleotides, the CDR3 is TGTGCCAGCAGTGACGGGAGCGGGGGGGCTGGTGGTGAGCAGTTCTTC.

The chain links TRBV5-6 to TRBJ2-2; 8 bases align to TRBD2. V lost 6 bases, J lost 3 bases, and 13 bases stayed unmatched. This CDR3 is 17 amino acids long. CDR1 is SGHDT and CDR2 is YYEEEE in the germline V gene. The CDR3 is CASNTKIGGLDTGELFF. CDR3 nucleotide sequence: TGTGCCAGCAACACAAAAATAGGGGGACTAGACACCGGGGAGCTGTTTTTT.

This rearrangement joins TRBV5-1 to TRBJ2-7; D not certain. Between the trimmed V and J ends, which lost 1 base and 3 bases, there was a span of 5 bases. The CDR3 is 12 residues long. Per germline, CDR1 SGHRS and CDR2 YFSETQ. In DNA form, the CDR3 reads TGCGCCAGCAGCTTGTACAGCTACGAGCAGTACTTC. Protein: CASSLYSYEQYF.

The CDR3 DNA reads TGTGCCAGCAGCGTATGGCTCGGGGGGGCCCAAGAGACCCAGTACTTC. Translation gives CASSVWLGGAQETQYF. The V and J genes are TRBV9 and TRBJ2-5; 8 nucleotides align to TRBD2. CDR3 length: 16 residues. Unmatched junction bases numbered 6, after V lost 1 base and J lost 1 base. Per the germline V gene, CDR1 is SGDLS and CDR2 is YYNGEE. Combining the CDR3 with reference TRBV9 and TRBJ2-5 gives the whole variable domain DSGVTQTPKHLITATGQRVTLRCSPRSGDLSVYWYQQSLDQGLQFLIQYYNGEERAKGNILERFSAQQFPDLHSELNLSSLELGDSALYFCASSVWLGGAQETQYFGPGTRLLVL.

The chain uses TRBV7-8 and TRBJ1-3; D is undetermined. Germline assignment: CDR1 SGHVS and CDR2 FQNEAQ. Trimming shortened V by 1 base and J by 2 bases, and 6 bases separated the two germline ends. The CDR3 is 14 amino acids. The CDR3 DNA reads TGTGCCAGCAGCTTAGGTGGAGCTGGAAACACCATATATTTT. This encodes CASSLGGAGNTIYF.

This chain uses TRBV29-1 with TRBJ2-5; a weak D match, TRBD1 (6 bases). The J call may be faulty, since TRBJ2-7 better matches the DNA end. The CDR3 contains 14 residues. Germline values: CDR1 SQVTM, CDR2 ANQGSEA. CDR3 sequence (DNA): TGCAGCGTTGCCACGGGACACCAGCCCTACGAGCAGTACTTC. Translation gives CSVATGHQPYEQYF.

The chain carries TRBV4-3 and TRBJ2-3, with 11 bases identical to TRBD2. Germline CDR1 is LGHNA and CDR2 is YSLEER. The length of the CDR3 is 17 residues. The junction had 11 bases not matched to a gene; V was cut back by 2 bases and J by 7 bases. CDR3 residues: CASSQSLSGRGWNTQYF. CDR3 sequence (DNA): TGCGCCAGCAGCCAAAGCCTTAGCGGGAGGGGGTGGAATACGCAGTATTTT.

V is TRBV28 and J is TRBJ2-1; 14 positions match TRBD2. This CDR3 has 16 amino acids. The germline gives CDR1 MDHEN, CDR2 SYDVKM. V dropped 1 base and J dropped 7; count of bases not matched to a gene: 3. DNA for the CDR3: TGTGCCAGCAGTTTATATAGGACTAGCGGGAGGAATGAGCAGTTCTTC. Protein product: CASSLYRTSGRNEQFF. The complete variable domain, with remaining parts taken from reference TRBV28 and TRBJ2-1, reads DVKVTQSSRYLVKRTGEKVFLECVQDMDHENMFWYRQDPGLGLRLIYFSYDVKMKEKGDIPEGYSVSREKKERFSLILESASTNQTSMYLCASSLYRTSGRNEQFFGPGTRLTVL.

The V gene is TRBV7-8, the J gene TRBJ2-1, with D possibly being TRBD1 (5 bases). The V gene's germline CDR1 is SGHVS and CDR2 FQNEAQ. The CDR3 sequence is 15 residues long. Trimming cost V 5 bases and J 6 bases, with 17 bases left between them. The CDR3 region is CASSPTRQRTNEQFF. DNA for the CDR3: TGTGCCAGCAGCCCGACCAGACAGAGAACCAATGAGCAGTTCTTC. Complete variable domain (other parts from reference TRBV7-8 and TRBJ2-1): GAGVSQSPRYKVAKRGQDVALRCDPISGHVSLFWYQQALGQGPEFLTYFQNEAQLDKSGLPSDRFFAERPEGSVSTLKIQRTQQEDSAVYLCASSPTRQRTNEQFFGPGTRLTVL.

The rearrangement links TRBV5-4 to TRBJ2-1; D is possibly TRBD1 (6 bases). The germline V and J ends were trimmed by 4 bases and 7 bases, with 12 bases remaining between them. Germline V gene sequence: CDR1 SGHNT, CDR2 YYREEE (reference sequence). This CDR3 is built from 13 residues. The CDR3 DNA sequence: TGTGCCAGCAGCAAGACAGGTGCGAATGAGCAGTTCTTC. This sequence encodes CASSKTGANEQFF.

The rearrangement joins TRBV14 to TRBJ2-3, with TRBD1 matching 9 bases. The CDR3 length is 13 residues. Germline lookup yields CDR1 SGHDN and CDR2 FVKESK. V lost 4 bases and J lost 4; bases outside the gene matches: 0. CDR3 nucleotides: TGTGCCAGCAGCCGGGACAGGGCAGATACGCAGTATTTT. It encodes CASSRDRADTQYF. Combining the CDR3 with reference TRBV14 and TRBJ2-3 gives the whole variable domain EAGVTQFPSHSVIEKGQTVTLRCDPISGHDNLYWYRRVMGKEIKFLLHFVKESKQDESGMPNNRFLAERTGGTYSTLKVQPAELEDSGVYFCASSRDRADTQYFGPGTRLTVL.

This rearrangement joins TRBV5-4 to TRBJ2-1; D is undetermined. V was pared by 2 bases and J by 10 bases, with 7 bases between. Germline CDR1 reads SGHNT; CDR2 reads YYREEE (reference sequence). CDR3 size: 11 residues. CDR3 loop: CASSFGWEQFF. For the CDR3, the DNA is TGTGCCAGCAGCTTCGGTTGGGAGCAGTTCTTC.

CDR3 sequence (DNA): TGTGCCATCAGTGAAGCGGGGGCATTGGTTGGCTACACCTTC. Translating it yields CAISEAGALVGYTF. The gene calls are TRBV10-3 and TRBJ1-2; D perhaps matches TRBD1 (6 bases). The CDR3 sequence is 14 residues long. Deletions cut 3 bases from V and 7 bases from J, with 15 bases between. Per the germline V gene, CDR1 is ENHRY and CDR2 is SYGVKD.

The CDR3 reads CASSLWTGSQPQHF. DNA for the CDR3: TGTGCCAGCAGTCTGTGGACAGGGTCCCAGCCCCAGCATTTT. J is TRBJ1-5 and V is TRBV27; 8 bases agree with TRBD1. CDR3 length: 14 amino acids. V lost 5 bases and J lost 7; bases outside the gene matches: 7. CDR1 is MNHEY, CDR2 SMNVEV, per germline (reference sequence).

The chain uses TRBV5-1 and TRBJ2-3; weak D call: TRBD2 (5 bases). The CDR3 is made up of 15 amino acids. Germline lookup yields CDR1 SGHRS and CDR2 YFSETQ. Trimming removed 6 bases from V and 4 bases from J, with 18 bases in between. The CDR3 loop reads CASKVDSHGPDTQYF. CDR3 sequence (DNA): TGCGCCAGCAAAGTGGACTCCCATGGCCCAGATACGCAGTATTTT.

The CDR3 sequence: CASSSYDGYYEQYF. CDR3 nucleotide sequence: TGTGCCAGTAGTAGTTACGACGGGTACTACGAGCAGTACTTC. The J gene is TRBJ2-7, the V gene TRBV19; no clear D. Germline CDR1 is LNHDA and CDR2 is SQIVND (reference sequence). This CDR3 has 14 amino acids. V lost 4 bases to trimming and J lost 3 bases, with 13 bases between them.

The chain uses TRBV7-9 and TRBJ2-7; D ambiguous. The germline CDR1 and CDR2 sequences are SEHNR and FQNEAQ (reference sequence). The CDR3 contains 13 residues. The V and J ends lost 3 bases and 6 bases respectively, with 12 bases between them. CDR3 sequence: CASSFQPLSEQYF. The DNA of the CDR3 is TGTGCCAGCAGCTTCCAACCTTTGAGCGAGCAGTACTTC.

The chain uses TRBV7-8 and TRBJ2-1, with TRBD1 identical over 8 bases. The trim removed 4 bases at V and 8 bases at J, leaving 16 bases unmatched. The CDR3 is made up of 17 amino acids. Germline V CDR1 and CDR2: SGHVS, FQNEAQ. The CDR3 is CASSSKLRQGKDYEQFF. DNA of the CDR3: TGTGCCAGCAGCTCGAAACTAAGACAGGGGAAGGATTATGAGCAGTTCTTC.

CDR3 nucleotides: TGTGCCAGCAGCCCTGTGGGGGCTGCTAATGAAAAACTGTTTTTT. Its translation is CASSPVGAANEKLFF. The rearrangement joins TRBV9 to TRBJ1-4; D possibly corresponds to TRBD1 (6 bases). Germline V gene lookup returns CDR1 SGDLS and CDR2 YYNGEE. V shed 4 bases and J shed 3 bases, with 13 bases lying between them. The CDR3 covers 15 residues.